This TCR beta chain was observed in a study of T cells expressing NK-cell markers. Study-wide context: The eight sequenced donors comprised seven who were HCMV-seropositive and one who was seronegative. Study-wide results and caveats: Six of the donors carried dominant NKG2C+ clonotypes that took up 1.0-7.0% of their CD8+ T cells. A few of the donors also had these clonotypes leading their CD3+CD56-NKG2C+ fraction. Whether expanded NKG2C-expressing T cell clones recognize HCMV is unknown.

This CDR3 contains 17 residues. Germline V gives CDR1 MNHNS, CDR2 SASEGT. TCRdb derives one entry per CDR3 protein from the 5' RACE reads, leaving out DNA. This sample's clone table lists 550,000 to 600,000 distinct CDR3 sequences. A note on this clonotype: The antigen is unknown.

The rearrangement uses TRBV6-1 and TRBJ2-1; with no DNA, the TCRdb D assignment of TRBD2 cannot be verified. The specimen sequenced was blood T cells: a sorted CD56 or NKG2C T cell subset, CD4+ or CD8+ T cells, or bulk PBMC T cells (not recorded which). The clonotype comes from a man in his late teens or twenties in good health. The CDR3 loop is CASSEKASGRLRDEQFF.